The 6 T cell receptor beta chains below all came from one sample that was sequenced in a study of T-cell memory formation after mild COVID-19. TCRdb passed the 5' RACE reads through MiXCR, listing each CDR3 protein once. This sample has about 130,000 distinct CDR3 sequences, with 5% to 6.5% found just once. Sequencing was done on a sample of PBMCs or a T cell subset sorted from them (not recorded which). The origin of the receptors is an adult woman who had mild COVID-19 (a few samples of this study predate the infection). Cell type and time point are not known.

This clonotype has just a few counts. The V call is TRBV12-3 or TRBV12-4, the J call TRBJ2-1, with a tentative D call TRBD2 (6 bases). The CDR3 is made up of 15 amino acids. The V and J ends lost 6 bases and 7 bases respectively, with 19 bases between them. The CDR3 protein is CASSYLATLGNEQFF. Here the CDR3 DNA reads TGTGCCAGCAGCTACCTAGCGACCCTGGGGAATGAGCAGTTCTTC.

This chain connects TRBV12-3 or TRBV12-4 to TRBJ2-4; D may be TRBD1 or TRBD2 (7 bases each). V was shortened by 9 bases and J by 1 base, with 19 bases between the two germline ends. The CDR3 is made up of 16 amino acids. In DNA, the CDR3 is TGTGCCAGTGCAGGGGGGGCCTGGTACGCCAAAAACATTCAGTACTTC. This sequence encodes CASAGGAWYAKNIQYF.

This clonotype showed up many times. The V gene is TRBV20-1, the J gene TRBJ2-3, with 11 bases fitting TRBD2. This CDR3 is 18 amino acids long. V trimming: 0 bases; J trimming: 6 bases; junction bases outside the gene matches: 14. Germline assignment: CDR1 DFQATT and CDR2 SNEGSKA (reference sequence). The CDR3 spells CSARDVTSGGSRLDTQYF. The DNA of the CDR3 is TGCAGTGCTAGAGATGTCACTAGCGGGGGCTCGAGGCTGGATACGCAGTATTTT.

This CDR3 is CASSVGRLAGTDTQYF. CDR3 nucleotides: TGTGCCAGCAGCGTTGGGAGACTAGCGGGGACAGATACGCAGTATTTT. The chain links TRBV7-7 to TRBJ2-3, with 11 bases aligning to TRBD2. Germline V lookup: CDR1 SSHAT, CDR2 FNYEAQ (reference sequence). V lost 5 bases and J lost 3; bases outside the gene matches: 7. CDR3 length equals 16 residues.

The table lists this clonotype with many counts. The genes are TRBV4-1 and TRBJ2-1; unclear D gene. The germline V gene has CDR1 MGHRA and CDR2 YSYEKL. CDR3 length: 13 residues. The germline V and J ends were trimmed by 4 bases and 8 bases, with 12 bases remaining between them. CDR3 DNA sequence: TGCGCCAGCAGCCGACCCTACCCGGATGAGCAGTTCTTC. As protein: CASSRPYPDEQFF.

At least ten counts were recorded for this clonotype. The CDR3 DNA is TGTGCCAGCAGCTTAGCCTTTCGTGAGGTGGGCTCCTACGAGCAGTACTTC. It encodes CASSLAFREVGSYEQYF. V and J are TRBV7-2 and TRBJ2-7; D remains ambiguous. Germline loops: CDR1 SGHTA, CDR2 FQGNSA. V lost 0 bases and J lost 0, with 15 bases in between. The CDR3 totals 17 residues.